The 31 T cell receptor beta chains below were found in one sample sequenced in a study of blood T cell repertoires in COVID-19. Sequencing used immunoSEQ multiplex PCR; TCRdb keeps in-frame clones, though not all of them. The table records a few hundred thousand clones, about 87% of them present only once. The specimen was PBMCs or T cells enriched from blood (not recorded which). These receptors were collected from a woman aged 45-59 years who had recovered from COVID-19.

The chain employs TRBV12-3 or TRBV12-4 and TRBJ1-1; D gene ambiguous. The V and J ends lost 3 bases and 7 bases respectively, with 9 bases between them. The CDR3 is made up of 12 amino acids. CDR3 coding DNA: TGTGCCAGCAGTTTTAACCGGGGTGAAGCTTTCTTT. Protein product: CASSFNRGEAFF.

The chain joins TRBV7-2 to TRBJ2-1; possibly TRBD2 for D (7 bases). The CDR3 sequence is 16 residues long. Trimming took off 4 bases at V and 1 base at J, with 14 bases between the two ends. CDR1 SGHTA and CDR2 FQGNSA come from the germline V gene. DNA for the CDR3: TGTGCCAGCAGCTCAACCGGGGGGCCTTCCTACAATGAGCAGTTCTTC. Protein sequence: CASSSTGGPSYNEQFF. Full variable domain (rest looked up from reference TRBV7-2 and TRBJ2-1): GAGVSQSPSNKVTEKGKDVELRCDPISGHTALYWYRQSLGQGLEFLIYFQGNSAPDKSGLPSDRFSAERTGGSVSTLTIQRTQQEDSAVYLCASSSTGGPSYNEQFFGPGTRLTVL.

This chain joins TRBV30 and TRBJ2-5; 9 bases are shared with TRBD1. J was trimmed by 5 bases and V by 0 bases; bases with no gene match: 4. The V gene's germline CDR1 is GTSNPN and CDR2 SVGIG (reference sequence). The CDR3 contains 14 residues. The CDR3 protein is CAWSVTGGRETQYF. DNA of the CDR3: TGTGCCTGGAGTGTCACAGGGGGCCGGGAGACCCAGTACTTC.

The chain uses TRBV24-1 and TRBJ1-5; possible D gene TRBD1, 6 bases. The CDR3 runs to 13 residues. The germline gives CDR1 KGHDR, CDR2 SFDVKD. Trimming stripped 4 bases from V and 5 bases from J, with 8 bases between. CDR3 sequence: CATSEGAHQPQHF. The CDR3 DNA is TGTGCCACCAGTGAGGGGGCCCATCAGCCCCAGCATTTT.

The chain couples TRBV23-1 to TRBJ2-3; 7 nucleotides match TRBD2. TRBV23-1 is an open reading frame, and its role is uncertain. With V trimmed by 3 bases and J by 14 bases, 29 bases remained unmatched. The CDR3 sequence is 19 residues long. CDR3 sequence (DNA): TGCGCCAGCAGTCACGGATACTTAACGGGGGTTAGGGCTCGTTGGGAGGGGTATTTT. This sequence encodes CASSHGYLTGVRARWEGYF.

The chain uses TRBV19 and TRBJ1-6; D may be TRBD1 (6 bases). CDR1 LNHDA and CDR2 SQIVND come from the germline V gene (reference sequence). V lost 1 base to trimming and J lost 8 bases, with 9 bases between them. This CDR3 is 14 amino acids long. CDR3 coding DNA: TGTGCCAGTAGTATAGGGACAGAGCATTCACCCCTCCACTTT. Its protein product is CASSIGTEHSPLHF. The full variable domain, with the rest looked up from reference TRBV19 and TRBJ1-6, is DGGITQSPKYLFRKEGQNVTLSCEQNLNHDAMYWYRQDPGQGLRLIYYSQIVNDFQKGDIAEGYSVSREKKESFPLTVTSAQKNPTAFYLCASSIGTEHSPLHFGNGTRLTVT.

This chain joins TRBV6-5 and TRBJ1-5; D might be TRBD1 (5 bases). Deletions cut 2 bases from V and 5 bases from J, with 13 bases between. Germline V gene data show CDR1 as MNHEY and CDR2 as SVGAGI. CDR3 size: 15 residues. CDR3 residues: CASSYGRDRYQPQHF. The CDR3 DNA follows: TGTGCCAGCAGTTACGGCAGGGATCGGTATCAGCCCCAGCATTTT.

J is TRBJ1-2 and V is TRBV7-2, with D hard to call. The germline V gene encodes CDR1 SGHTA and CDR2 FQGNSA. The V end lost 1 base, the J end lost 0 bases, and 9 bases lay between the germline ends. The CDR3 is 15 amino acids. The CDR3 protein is CASSLVTNANYGYTF. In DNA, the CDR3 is TGTGCCAGCAGCTTAGTGACAAACGCTAACTATGGCTACACCTTC.

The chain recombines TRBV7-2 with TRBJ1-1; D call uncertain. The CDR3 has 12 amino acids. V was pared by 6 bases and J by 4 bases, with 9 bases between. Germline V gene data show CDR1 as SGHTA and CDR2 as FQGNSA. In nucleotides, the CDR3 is TGTGCCAGCAGTACCACACCCACTGAAGCTTTCTTT. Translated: CASSTTPTEAFF.

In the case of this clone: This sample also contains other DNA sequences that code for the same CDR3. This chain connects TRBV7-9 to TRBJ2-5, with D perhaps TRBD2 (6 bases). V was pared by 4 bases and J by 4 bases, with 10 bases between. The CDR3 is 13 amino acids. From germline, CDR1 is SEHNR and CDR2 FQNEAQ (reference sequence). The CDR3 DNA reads TGTGCCAGCAGCTGGGGGGACGTAGAGACCCAGTACTTC. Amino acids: CASSWGDVETQYF.

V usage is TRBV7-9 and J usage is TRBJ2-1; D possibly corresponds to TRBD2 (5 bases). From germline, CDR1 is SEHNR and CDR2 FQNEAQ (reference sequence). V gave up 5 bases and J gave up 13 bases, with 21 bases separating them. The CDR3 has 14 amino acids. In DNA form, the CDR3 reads TGTGCCAGCAGCGCGATGACTACCGGGAAATCACAGTTCTTC. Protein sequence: CASSAMTTGKSQFF.

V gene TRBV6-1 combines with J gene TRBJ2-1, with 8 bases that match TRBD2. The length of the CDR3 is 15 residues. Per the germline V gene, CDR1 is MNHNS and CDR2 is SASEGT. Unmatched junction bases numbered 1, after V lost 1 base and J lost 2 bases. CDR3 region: CASSEGLAPYNEQFF. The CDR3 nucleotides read TGTGCCAGCAGTGAAGGACTAGCGCCCTACAATGAGCAGTTCTTC.

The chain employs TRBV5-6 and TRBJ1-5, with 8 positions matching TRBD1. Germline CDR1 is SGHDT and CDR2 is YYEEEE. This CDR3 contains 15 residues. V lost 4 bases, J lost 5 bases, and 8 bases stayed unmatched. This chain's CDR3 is CASSMRTGIDQPQHF. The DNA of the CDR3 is TGTGCCAGCAGCATGAGGACAGGGATCGATCAGCCCCAGCATTTT.

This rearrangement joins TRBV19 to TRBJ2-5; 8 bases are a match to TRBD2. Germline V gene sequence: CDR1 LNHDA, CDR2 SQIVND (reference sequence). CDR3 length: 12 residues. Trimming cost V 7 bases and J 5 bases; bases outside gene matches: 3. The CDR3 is CASMGLGETQYF. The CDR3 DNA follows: TGTGCCAGTATGGGACTAGGGGAGACCCAGTACTTC.

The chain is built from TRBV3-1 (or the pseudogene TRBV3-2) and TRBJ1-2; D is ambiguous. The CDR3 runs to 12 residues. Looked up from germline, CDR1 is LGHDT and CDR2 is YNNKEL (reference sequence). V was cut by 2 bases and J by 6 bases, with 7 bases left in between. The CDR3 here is CASSQRRDGYTF. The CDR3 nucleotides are TGTGCCAGCAGCCAACGTCGAGATGGCTACACCTTC.

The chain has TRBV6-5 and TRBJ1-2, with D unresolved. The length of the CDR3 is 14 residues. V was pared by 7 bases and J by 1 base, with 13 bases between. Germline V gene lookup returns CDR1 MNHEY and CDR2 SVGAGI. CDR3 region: CASTNPPYNYGYTF. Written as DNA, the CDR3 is TGTGCCAGCACTAACCCCCCTTATAACTATGGCTACACCTTC.

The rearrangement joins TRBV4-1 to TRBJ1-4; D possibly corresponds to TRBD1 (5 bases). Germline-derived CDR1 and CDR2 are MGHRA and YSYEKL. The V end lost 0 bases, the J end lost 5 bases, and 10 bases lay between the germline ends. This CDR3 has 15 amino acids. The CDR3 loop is CASSQDGGGNEKLFF. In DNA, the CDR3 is TGCGCCAGCAGCCAAGATGGGGGGGGGAATGAAAAACTGTTTTTT.

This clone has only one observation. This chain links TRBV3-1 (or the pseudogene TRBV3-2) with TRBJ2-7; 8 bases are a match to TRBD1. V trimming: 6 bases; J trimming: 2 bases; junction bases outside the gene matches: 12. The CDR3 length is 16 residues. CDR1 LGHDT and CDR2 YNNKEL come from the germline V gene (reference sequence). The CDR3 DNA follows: TGTGCCAGCAGAGCTAACAGGGGGATCTTCGCCTACGAGCAGTACTTC. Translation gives CASRANRGIFAYEQYF.

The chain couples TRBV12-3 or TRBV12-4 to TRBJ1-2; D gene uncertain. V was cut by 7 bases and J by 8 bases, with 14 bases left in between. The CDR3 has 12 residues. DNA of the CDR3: TGTGCCAGCACCAAAGGGAGGCAGGGCTACACCTTC. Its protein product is CASTKGRQGYTF.

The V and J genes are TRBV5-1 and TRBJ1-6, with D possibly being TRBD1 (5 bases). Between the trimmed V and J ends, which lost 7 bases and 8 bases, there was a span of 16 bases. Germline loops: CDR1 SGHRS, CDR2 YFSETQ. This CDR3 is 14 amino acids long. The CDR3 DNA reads TGCGCCAGCGGGATAGGGGTTACGGATTCACCCCTCCACTTT. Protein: CASGIGVTDSPLHF.

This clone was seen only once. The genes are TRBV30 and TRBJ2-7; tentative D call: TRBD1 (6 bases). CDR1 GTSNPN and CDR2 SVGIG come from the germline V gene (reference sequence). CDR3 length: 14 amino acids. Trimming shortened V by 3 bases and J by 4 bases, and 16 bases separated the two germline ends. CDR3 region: CAWSIGGSPYEQYF. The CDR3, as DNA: TGTGCCTGGAGCATAGGGGGATCCCCTTACGAGCAGTACTTC.

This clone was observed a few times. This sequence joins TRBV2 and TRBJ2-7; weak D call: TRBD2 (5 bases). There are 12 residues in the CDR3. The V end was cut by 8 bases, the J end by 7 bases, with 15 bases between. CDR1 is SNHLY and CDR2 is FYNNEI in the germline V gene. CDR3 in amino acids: CASLRGREEQYF. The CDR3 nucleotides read TGTGCCAGCCTCCGTGGTCGGGAAGAGCAGTACTTC.

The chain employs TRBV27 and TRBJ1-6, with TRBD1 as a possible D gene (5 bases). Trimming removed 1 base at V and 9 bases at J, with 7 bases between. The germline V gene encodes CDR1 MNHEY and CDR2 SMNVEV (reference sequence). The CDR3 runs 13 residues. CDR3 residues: CASSLFGGSPLHF. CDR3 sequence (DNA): TGTGCCAGCAGTTTATTCGGGGGTTCACCCCTCCACTTT.

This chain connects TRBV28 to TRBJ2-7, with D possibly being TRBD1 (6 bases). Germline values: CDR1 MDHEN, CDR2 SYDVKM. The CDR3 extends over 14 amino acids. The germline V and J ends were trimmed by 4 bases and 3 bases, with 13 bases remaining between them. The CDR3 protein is CASSSEDSHYEQYF. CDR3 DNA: TGTGCCAGCAGTTCCGAGGACAGTCACTACGAGCAGTACTTC.

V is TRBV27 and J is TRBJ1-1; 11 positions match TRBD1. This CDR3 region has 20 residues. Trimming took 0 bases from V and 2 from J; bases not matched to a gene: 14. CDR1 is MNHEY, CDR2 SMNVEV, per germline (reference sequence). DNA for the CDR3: TGTGCCAGCAGTTTATCCAAGGGACGGGGGACAGGGGGGATAAACACTGAAGCTTTCTTT. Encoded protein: CASSLSKGRGTGGINTEAFF.

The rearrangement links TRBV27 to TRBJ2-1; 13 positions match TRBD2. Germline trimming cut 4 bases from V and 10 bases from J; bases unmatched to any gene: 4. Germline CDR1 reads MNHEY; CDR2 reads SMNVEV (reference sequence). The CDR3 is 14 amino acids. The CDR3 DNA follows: TGTGCCAGCAGTTCCCCGGGACTAGCGGGGGAGCAGTTCTTC. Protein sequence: CASSSPGLAGEQFF.

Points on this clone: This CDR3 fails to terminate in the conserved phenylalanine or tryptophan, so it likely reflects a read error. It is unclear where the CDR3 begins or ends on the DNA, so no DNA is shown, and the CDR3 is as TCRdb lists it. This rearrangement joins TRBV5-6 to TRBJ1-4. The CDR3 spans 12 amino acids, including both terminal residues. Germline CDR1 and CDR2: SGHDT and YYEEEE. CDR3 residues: CASSLRGGRGIV.

The CDR3 sequence is CASSLAGTAETQYF. The CDR3 region has the DNA TGTGCCAGCAGCTTGGCCGGGACAGCTGAGACCCAGTACTTC. The V gene is TRBV5-5, the J gene TRBJ2-5; 7 positions agree with TRBD1. The CDR3 sequence is 14 residues long. From germline, CDR1 is SGHKS and CDR2 YYEKEE (reference sequence). With 0 bases clipped from V and 5 bases from J, the junction kept 4 bases outside the gene matches. Variable domain in full (rest from reference TRBV5-5 and TRBJ2-5): DAGVTQSPTHLIKTRGQQVTLRCSPISGHKSVSWYQQVLGQGPQFIFQYYEKEERGRGNFPDRFSARQFPNYSSELNVNALLLGDSALYLCASSLAGTAETQYFGPGTRLLVL.

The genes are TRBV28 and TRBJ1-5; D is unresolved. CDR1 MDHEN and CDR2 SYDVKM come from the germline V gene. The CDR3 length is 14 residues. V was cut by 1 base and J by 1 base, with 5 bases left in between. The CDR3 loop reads CASSLSGSNQPQHF. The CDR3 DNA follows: TGTGCCAGCAGTTTATCTGGCAGCAATCAGCCCCAGCATTTT. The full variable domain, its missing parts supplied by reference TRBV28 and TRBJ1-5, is DVKVTQSSRYLVKRTGEKVFLECVQDMDHENMFWYRQDPGLGLRLIYFSYDVKMKEKGDIPEGYSVSREKKERFSLILESASTNQTSMYLCASSLSGSNQPQHFGDGTRLSIL.

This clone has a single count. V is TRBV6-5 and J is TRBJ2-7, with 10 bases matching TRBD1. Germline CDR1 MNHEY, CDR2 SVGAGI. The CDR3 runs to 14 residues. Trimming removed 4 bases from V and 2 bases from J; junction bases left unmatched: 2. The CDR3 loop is CASSWTGGTYEQYF. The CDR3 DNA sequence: TGTGCCAGCAGTTGGACAGGGGGTACCTACGAGCAGTACTTC.

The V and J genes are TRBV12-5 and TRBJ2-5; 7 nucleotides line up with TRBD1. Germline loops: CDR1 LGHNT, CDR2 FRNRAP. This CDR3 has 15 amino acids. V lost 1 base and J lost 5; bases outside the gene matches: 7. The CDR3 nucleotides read TGTGCTAGTGGTTTGGGACAGGGTATTTGGGAGACCCAGTACTTC. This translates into CASGLGQGIWETQYF.